This T cell receptor (beta chain) originates from a study of shared clonotypes between healthy human individuals. Study information: Three CD4 naive, three CD4 memory, two CD8 naive and one CD8 memory plate were used per donor. Findings and caveats of the study: Though the depth was large, rarefaction showed that sorted-subset sequencing was incomplete.

Genomic DNA of every subset was divided equally among multiple immunoSEQ plates. The repertoire was sequenced with immunoSEQ multiplex PCR; TCRdb's copy has only in-frame clones and lacks some. The sample carries roughly 760,000 clones, roughly 70% recorded once. Healthy and HIV-negative, the adult donors had no recent acute infections or vaccinations. About this clone: Its antigen is as yet unknown.

This CDR3 has 15 residues. Germline values: CDR1 LNHNV, CDR2 YYDKDF (reference sequence). The V end was cut by 3 bases, the J end by 4 bases, with 13 bases between. The sequence derives from a woman aged 30 to 39 in good health. V is TRBV15 and J is TRBJ1-3; D uncertain. Sequencing was carried out using memory CD4+ T cells sorted from blood. Subset of the sample: CD45RA-negative fraction. The CDR3, as DNA: TGTGCCACCAGCAGTGGTCCCGCTCGAGGAAACACCATATATTTT. Encoded protein: CATSSGPARGNTIYF. The whole variable domain, remainder taken from reference TRBV15 and TRBJ1-3, is DAMVIQNPRYQVTQFGKPVTLSCSQTLNHNVMYWYQQKSSQAPKLLFHYYDKDFNNEADTPDNFQSRRPNTSFCFLDIRSPGLGDTAMYLCATSSGPARGNTIYFGEGSWLTVV.